The 21 T cell receptor beta chains below were found in one sample sequenced in a study of blood T cell repertoires in COVID-19. The repertoire was sequenced with immunoSEQ multiplex PCR; TCRdb's copy has only in-frame clones and lacks some. The profile shows about 360,000 clones, approximately 86% of them singletons. Material for sequencing was peripheral blood. Source of these receptors: a human donor in a cohort sampled during active COVID-19.

The rearrangement uses TRBV9 and TRBJ1-1; 7 bases fit TRBD1. V was clipped by 0 bases and J by 6 bases; unmatched bases: 5. Germline-derived CDR1 and CDR2 are SGDLS and YYNGEE. CDR3 length: 14 amino acids. CDR3 coding DNA: TGTGCCAGCAGCGTAGGGACAGGTGGATCTGAAGCTTTCTTT. Protein: CASSVGTGGSEAFF. Full variable domain (missing parts from reference TRBV9 and TRBJ1-1): DSGVTQTPKHLITATGQRVTLRCSPRSGDLSVYWYQQSLDQGLQFLIQYYNGEERAKGNILERFSAQQFPDLHSELNLSSLELGDSALYFCASSVGTGGSEAFFGQGTRLTVV.

The chain employs TRBV4-2 and TRBJ2-2, with a tentative D call TRBD1 (6 bases). Trimming removed 4 bases at V and 2 bases at J, with 8 bases between. This CDR3 is 14 amino acids long. Germline lookup yields CDR1 LGHNA and CDR2 YNFKEQ. The CDR3 is CASSPTGNTGELFF. As DNA, the CDR3 is TGTGCCAGCAGCCCGACAGGTAACACCGGGGAGCTGTTTTTT.

The rearrangement uses TRBV19 and TRBJ1-2; TRBD1 matches at 9 bases. CDR1 LNHDA and CDR2 SQIVND come from the germline V gene (reference sequence). The V gene end was trimmed by 5 bases and the J gene end by 6 bases; junction bases not matched to a gene: 13. The CDR3 loop spans 16 amino acids. CDR3 coding DNA: TGTGCCAGTAGTGCCAACTCCAAGGGACAGGGCCATGGCTACACCTTC. Amino acid sequence: CASSANSKGQGHGYTF.

The chain carries TRBV14 and TRBJ2-3; TRBD2 might be the D (5 bases). Deletions cut 1 base from V and 2 bases from J, with 10 bases between. Germline CDR1 and CDR2: SGHDN and FVKESK. The CDR3 loop spans 15 amino acids. In DNA, the CDR3 is TGTGCCAGCAGCCAAGCAGCGGTAGTCACAGATACGCAGTATTTT. Translating it yields CASSQAAVVTDTQYF.

This chain connects TRBV28 to TRBJ2-1, with D tentatively TRBD2 (5 bases). With 4 bases removed from V and 0 bases from J, the gap between germline ends came to 13 bases. The CDR3 consists of 16 residues. Germline CDR1 reads MDHEN; CDR2 reads SYDVKM. CDR3 nucleotides: TGTGCCAGCAGTTCCCCGGGGAAGGGCTCCTACAATGAGCAGTTCTTC. Amino acid sequence: CASSSPGKGSYNEQFF. The full variable domain, its missing parts supplied by reference TRBV28 and TRBJ2-1, is DVKVTQSSRYLVKRTGEKVFLECVQDMDHENMFWYRQDPGLGLRLIYFSYDVKMKEKGDIPEGYSVSREKKERFSLILESASTNQTSMYLCASSSPGKGSYNEQFFGPGTRLTVL.

The chain employs TRBV19 and TRBJ1-1; D ambiguous. The CDR3 extends over 12 amino acids. V was cut by 7 bases and J by 6 bases, with 12 bases left in between. CDR1 LNHDA and CDR2 SQIVND come from the germline V gene (reference sequence). CDR3 DNA sequence: TGTGCCAGTACACTTTACGGGTCTGAAGCTTTCTTT. Its translation: CASTLYGSEAFF.

V and J are TRBV30 and TRBJ1-3; D gene ambiguous. Germline V CDR1 and CDR2: GTSNPN, SVGIG (reference sequence). The CDR3 totals 15 residues. V lost 3 bases, J lost 6 bases, and 18 bases lay in between. The CDR3 DNA is TGTGCCTGGAGGTCAGGCCCCTTAAGAAAAAACACCATATATTTT. It is translated as CAWRSGPLRKNTIYF.

The V and J genes are TRBV9 and TRBJ2-7, with D maybe TRBD2 (6 bases). The ends were cut back, 0 bases at V and 4 bases at J, with 14 bases in the middle. Germline V CDR1 and CDR2: SGDLS, YYNGEE. The CDR3 runs to 15 residues. DNA of the CDR3: TGTGCCAGCAGCGTAGGGGGGGACCAACTGTACGAGCAGTACTTC. This gives the protein CASSVGGDQLYEQYF. Combining the CDR3 with reference TRBV9 and TRBJ2-7 gives the whole variable domain DSGVTQTPKHLITATGQRVTLRCSPRSGDLSVYWYQQSLDQGLQFLIQYYNGEERAKGNILERFSAQQFPDLHSELNLSSLELGDSALYFCASSVGGDQLYEQYFGPGTRLTVT.

The chain couples TRBV5-5 to TRBJ1-1; 8 bases are a match to TRBD1. Trimming at V came to 6 bases and at J to 5 bases, leaving 6 bases not matched to a gene. This CDR3 has 13 residues. Germline CDR1 and CDR2: SGHKS and YYEKEE (reference sequence). The CDR3 nucleotides read TGTGCCAGCACCCAGGGGGCGACGACTGAAGCTTTCTTT. Translation gives CASTQGATTEAFF.

The chain uses TRBV12-3 or TRBV12-4 and TRBJ2-1; D is unresolved. The CDR3 sequence is 12 residues long. V was shortened by 5 bases and J by 9 bases, with 11 bases between the two germline ends. CDR3 sequence: CASSHRRGEQFF. In DNA form, the CDR3 reads TGTGCCAGCAGTCATCGTCGCGGTGAGCAGTTCTTC.

This clone occurred once. This sequence joins TRBV27 and TRBJ2-1; 8 bases agree with TRBD2. The ends lost 7 bases at V and 7 bases at J; junction bases unmatched: 12. The CDR3 has 15 amino acids. CDR1 is MNHEY, CDR2 SMNVEV, per germline (reference sequence). DNA of the CDR3: TGTGCCAGCACCCCACTAGGACTAGCATTGAATGAGCAGTTCTTC. Translating it yields CASTPLGLALNEQFF.

The chain employs TRBV7-9 and TRBJ1-1; 9 bases are a match to TRBD1. The CDR3 length is 18 residues. The trim removed 6 bases at V and 4 bases at J, leaving 18 bases unmatched. Per germline, CDR1 SEHNR and CDR2 FQNEAQ (reference sequence). Written as DNA, the CDR3 is TGTGCCAGCAGTCAACTCAGGGGGTACAGGGGGCGCGGCACTGAAGCTTTCTTT. It encodes CASSQLRGYRGRGTEAFF. The entire variable domain, with the rest obtained from reference TRBV7-9 and TRBJ1-1, is as follows: DTGVSQNPRHKITKRGQNVTFRCDPISEHNRLYWYRQTLGQGPEFLTYFQNEAQLEKSRLLSDRFSAERPKGSFSTLEIQRTEQGDSAMYLCASSQLRGYRGRGTEAFFGQGTRLTVV.

This chain uses TRBV18 with TRBJ2-3, with TRBD2 matching 10 bases. The CDR3 sequence is 15 residues long. Trimming took 6 bases from V and 3 from J; bases not matched to a gene: 6. In germline, CDR1 is KGHSH, CDR2 LQKENI. As DNA, the CDR3 is TGTGCCAGCTCCTACCTAGCGGGGGCAACAGATACGCAGTATTTT. Amino acid sequence: CASSYLAGATDTQYF.

The chain carries TRBV14 and TRBJ2-7; 9 nucleotides line up with TRBD2. In germline, CDR1 is SGHDN, CDR2 FVKESK. This CDR3 spans 16 amino acids. V lost 1 base and J lost 0; bases outside the gene matches: 4. For the CDR3, the DNA is TGTGCCAGCAGCCAAGGACTAGCGGACAACTCCTACGAGCAGTACTTC. It codes for CASSQGLADNSYEQYF.

This chain connects TRBV29-1 to TRBJ1-4; D gene ambiguous. Germline values: CDR1 SQVTM, CDR2 ANQGSEA. The CDR3 covers 12 residues. Trimming left V 3 bases short and J 5 bases short, with 7 bases between. The CDR3 nucleotides read TGCAGCGTTGAGGGGAGAAATGAAAAACTGTTTTTT. Its protein product is CSVEGRNEKLFF.

This chain links TRBV5-4 with TRBJ2-5, with 11 bases lining up with TRBD1. Germline V CDR1 and CDR2: SGHNT, YYREEE (reference sequence). The CDR3 is made up of 15 amino acids. Losses at the gene ends were 2 bases for V and 4 bases for J; bases not matched to a gene: 4. The CDR3 DNA reads TGTGCCAGCAGCTTTTCCGGGACAGGGGGAGAGACCCAGTACTTC. It specifies CASSFSGTGGETQYF.

This clone turned up a few times. The chain has TRBV5-1 and TRBJ1-1; D uncertain. Trimming took 0 bases from V and 1 from J, leaving 25 bases between them. From germline, CDR1 is SGHRS and CDR2 YFSETQ. The CDR3 is 20 amino acids. The CDR3 spells CASSLAGGPKPTSWNTEAFF. CDR3 DNA: TGCGCCAGCAGCTTGGCCGGAGGGCCCAAACCCACATCATGGAACACTGAAGCTTTCTTT.

This clone was detected only once. The chain couples TRBV19 to TRBJ2-1; no definite D call. The V end lost 0 bases, the J end lost 6 bases, and 21 bases lay between the germline ends. Looked up from germline, CDR1 is LNHDA and CDR2 is SQIVND (reference sequence). The CDR3 runs to 18 residues. The DNA for the CDR3 is TGTGCCAGTAGTATAGATCGGTTAGACCTGCGGTGGTCCAATGAGCAGTTCTTC. It translates to CASSIDRLDLRWSNEQFF.

This clone has more than one count but fewer than ten. The chain combines TRBV28 with TRBJ2-7; 7 bases are a match to TRBD1. Trimming at V came to 7 bases and at J to 4 bases, leaving 10 bases not matched to a gene. The CDR3 totals 14 residues. From germline, CDR1 is MDHEN and CDR2 SYDVKM. DNA for the CDR3: TGTGCCAGCACCTCGACAGGGAAAATGTACGAGCAGTACTTC. This sequence encodes CASTSTGKMYEQYF.

The chain couples TRBV21-1 to TRBJ2-2; the DNA was not compared with TRBD2, the D call given in the table. TRBV21-1 is noted as a pseudogene. The CDR3 is made up of 15 amino acids. The chain's CDR3 is CASSKAGLETGELFF. The CDR3 region has the DNA TGTGCCAGCAGCAAGGCCGGACTAGAAACCGGGGAGCTGTTTTTT.

The chain employs TRBV5-1 and TRBJ2-3, with TRBD2 matching 12 bases. Germline trimming cut 4 bases from V and 6 bases from J; bases unmatched to any gene: 9. From germline, CDR1 is SGHRS and CDR2 YFSETQ. CDR3 length equals 16 residues. For the CDR3, the DNA is TGCGCCAGCAGCCCCACGACTAGCGGGAGTCGGGATACGCAGTATTTT. Its protein product is CASSPTTSGSRDTQYF.